Below, 31 T cell receptor beta chains from the same sample are listed, as sequenced in a study of cytomegalovirus exposure and HLA in healthy donors. Researchers ran the PCR with 60 Vbeta and 13 Jbeta primers. Using immunoSEQ multiplex PCR, the repertoire was profiled, and TCRdb retains in-frame clones only, with some absent. This sample yields approximately 190,000 clones, of which approximately 85% are seen a single time; 0.7% to 0.95% belongs to the top ten. The sample was PBMCs. Receptor source: a woman aged 18-29 years in good health and CMV-seronegative.

This clone was seen a handful of times. V usage is TRBV2 and J usage is TRBJ2-7, with 7 nucleotides matching TRBD1. V shed 8 bases, J shed 3 bases, and the junction held 1 base outside the gene matches. The V gene's germline CDR1 is SNHLY and CDR2 FYNNEI. The CDR3 is 11 residues long. For the CDR3, the DNA is TGTGCCAGCGACAGGGACTACGAGCAGTACTTC. Residues: CASDRDYEQYF.

The rearrangement links TRBV18 to TRBJ2-7; D uncertain. Germline loops: CDR1 KGHSH, CDR2 LQKENI. Trimming removed 0 bases at V and 0 bases at J, with 3 bases between. The CDR3 has 13 residues. CDR3: CASSPPSSYEQYF. Here the CDR3 DNA reads TGTGCCAGCTCACCACCTAGCTCCTACGAGCAGTACTTC.

The chain couples TRBV5-1 to TRBJ1-5; 8 bases agree with TRBD1. Looked up from germline, CDR1 is SGHRS and CDR2 is YFSETQ. V gave up 4 bases and J gave up 6 bases; unmatched junction bases: 6. The CDR3 spans 14 residues. The CDR3 region is CASSLGQGGQPQHF. The DNA of the CDR3 is TGCGCCAGCAGCCTAGGACAGGGCGGTCAGCCCCAGCATTTT. The whole variable domain, filled in from reference TRBV5-1 and TRBJ1-5, reads KAGVTQTPRYLIKTRGQQVTLSCSPISGHRSVSWYQQTPGQGLQFLFEYFSETQRNKGNFPGRFSGRQFSNSRSEMNVSTLELGDSALYLCASSLGQGGQPQHFGDGTRLSIL.

The gene calls are TRBV28 and TRBJ1-1; 7 bases are shared with TRBD1. CDR1 MDHEN and CDR2 SYDVKM come from the germline V gene. Losses at the gene ends were 6 bases for V and 0 bases for J; bases not matched to a gene: 4. The CDR3 has 14 amino acids. The CDR3 loop is CASRSGQVNTEAFF. The CDR3 DNA reads as TGTGCCAGCAGGTCCGGACAGGTGAACACTGAAGCTTTCTTT.

The chain has TRBV14 and TRBJ1-2; no clear D. CDR3 length: 16 residues. V lost 1 base, J lost 4 bases, and 16 bases lay in between. Germline lookup yields CDR1 SGHDN and CDR2 FVKESK. DNA for the CDR3: TGTGCCAGCAGCCAAGGAGACGGGGTAACAGTCTATGGCTACACCTTC. Translated, it gives CASSQGDGVTVYGYTF.

The V gene is TRBV19, the J gene TRBJ2-7; TRBD2 might be the D (6 bases). CDR1 and CDR2 (germline): LNHDA, SQIVND (reference sequence). The CDR3 consists of 14 residues. The V and J ends lost 3 bases and 0 bases respectively, with 9 bases between them. The CDR3: CASSMAGNSYEQYF. The CDR3 nucleotides are TGTGCCAGTAGTATGGCGGGGAACTCCTACGAGCAGTACTTC.

This clone was detected a few times. The rearrangement uses TRBV18 and TRBJ1-4, with TRBD1 identical over 7 bases. The V and J ends lost 6 bases and 0 bases, in that order; junction bases with no gene match: 7. Germline lookup yields CDR1 KGHSH and CDR2 LQKENI. The CDR3 runs 16 residues. Here the CDR3 DNA reads TGTGCCAGCTCCCCAGAGGGGACAGCAACTAATGAAAAACTGTTTTTT. Its translation: CASSPEGTATNEKLFF.

The chain joins TRBV19 to TRBJ1-3; D remains unclear. The V end was cut by 8 bases, the J end by 3 bases, with 14 bases between. This CDR3 comprises 14 residues. Germline V gene data show CDR1 as LNHDA and CDR2 as SQIVND (reference sequence). The DNA of the CDR3 is TGTGCCAGTCCCGACTGGCCAAATGGAAACACCATATATTTT. It yields the protein CASPDWPNGNTIYF.

This chain connects TRBV6-5 to TRBJ2-7; 10 bases fit TRBD1. This CDR3 is 13 amino acids long. V shed 10 bases and J 2 bases; nucleotides not matched to a gene: 5. Germline-derived CDR1 and CDR2 are MNHEY and SVGAGI. In DNA form, the CDR3 reads TGTGCCACCCGGGACAGGGGTGCCTACGAGCAGTACTTC. This codes for CATRDRGAYEQYF.

V is TRBV9 and J is TRBJ2-7, with 7 nucleotides matching TRBD2. The V gene's germline CDR1 is SGDLS and CDR2 YYNGEE. The CDR3 totals 14 residues. Losses at the gene ends were 4 bases for V and 7 bases for J; bases not matched to a gene: 11. The CDR3 here is CASSPSGAVWEQYF. The CDR3, as DNA: TGTGCCAGCAGCCCGAGCGGGGCCGTTTGGGAGCAGTACTTC.

The chain combines TRBV7-9 with TRBJ2-1; TRBD2 agrees at 7 bases. The CDR3 runs 12 residues. Losses at the gene ends were 4 bases for V and 10 bases for J; bases not matched to a gene: 4. The germline V gene encodes CDR1 SEHNR and CDR2 FQNEAQ (reference sequence). This chain's CDR3 is CASSSTSSEQFF. CDR3 DNA sequence: TGTGCCAGCAGCTCGACTAGCTCAGAGCAGTTCTTC.

This clone appeared a few times. CDR3 region: CASSYSTIYNEQFF. CDR3 nucleotides: TGTGCCAGCAGTTACTCAACTATCTACAATGAGCAGTTCTTC. The chain carries TRBV6-6 and TRBJ2-1; D is unresolved. Germline lookup yields CDR1 MNHNY and CDR2 SVGAGI (reference sequence). The CDR3 is 14 residues long. Trimming removed 0 bases from V and 3 bases from J, with 6 bases in between.

The rearrangement links TRBV6-1 to TRBJ2-7, with TRBD2 identical over 8 bases. After removal of 6 bases from V and 3 bases from J, the junction contained 4 bases not matched to a gene. This CDR3 spans 13 amino acids. Germline assignment: CDR1 MNHNS and CDR2 SASEGT. The DNA of the CDR3 is TGTGCCAGCAGGATAGCGGGGTTCTACGAGCAGTACTTC. Translation: CASRIAGFYEQYF.

This chain connects TRBV19 to TRBJ2-7; 11 bases fit TRBD1. The V and J ends lost 5 bases and 6 bases, in that order; junction bases with no gene match: 6. The germline V gene encodes CDR1 LNHDA and CDR2 SQIVND (reference sequence). The length of the CDR3 is 14 residues. The chain's CDR3 is CASSPRTGGAEQYF. The CDR3 DNA is TGTGCCAGTAGTCCACGGACAGGGGGCGCCGAGCAGTACTTC.

A word on this clone: Other DNA sequences in this sample translate to the same CDR3. This chain connects TRBV7-3 to TRBJ2-1; TRBD2 matches 8 bases. Germline loops: CDR1 SGHTA, CDR2 FQGTGA. The CDR3 totals 13 residues. With V trimmed by 3 bases and J by 10 bases, 5 bases remained unmatched. In DNA, the CDR3 is TGTGCCAGCAGCTTGATAGCGGGGCACGAGCAGTTCTTC. The encoded protein is CASSLIAGHEQFF. The variable domain in full, completed from reference TRBV7-3 and TRBJ2-1, reads GAGVSQTPSNKVTEKGKYVELRCDPISGHTALYWYRQSLGQGPEFLIYFQGTGAADDSGLPNDRFFAVRPEGSVSTLKIQRTERGDSAVYLCASSLIAGHEQFFGPGTRLTVL.

Only a few counts were recorded for this clone. This chain connects TRBV7-9 to TRBJ2-7; D uncertain. Germline CDR1 is SEHNR and CDR2 is FQNEAQ (reference sequence). The CDR3 extends over 14 amino acids. Trimming pared 5 bases from V and 6 bases from J, leaving 17 bases between. Here the CDR3 reads CASSVSGSPGEQYF. For the CDR3, the DNA is TGTGCCAGCAGCGTAAGTGGCAGTCCTGGCGAGCAGTACTTC.

The chain uses TRBV21-1 and TRBJ2-4; TRBD1 was called by the table and not checked on the DNA. TRBV21-1 is listed as a pseudogene. The CDR3 extends over 22 amino acids. The CDR3 is CASSKVGLVDRGQSIAKNIQYF. In DNA form, the CDR3 reads TGTGCCAGCAGCAAAGTGGGTCTGGTGGACAGGGGGCAGTCAATAGCCAAAAACATTCAGTACTTC.

The count of this clone is one. This rearrangement joins TRBV7-8 to TRBJ2-7; TRBD1 aligns across 8 bases. The CDR3 spans 17 residues. CDR1 SGHVS and CDR2 FQNEAQ come from the germline V gene. V shed 1 base, J shed 3 bases, and the junction held 11 bases outside the gene matches. DNA of the CDR3: TGTGCCAGCAGCTTAGATAGCTTGGGCAGGGGGCTCTACGAGCAGTACTTC. It is translated as CASSLDSLGRGLYEQYF.

The V and J genes are TRBV10-3 and TRBJ2-2; 9 nucleotides agree with TRBD2. Germline loops: CDR1 ENHRY, CDR2 SYGVKD. V gave up 4 bases and J gave up 1 base; unmatched junction bases: 7. The CDR3 sequence is 17 residues long. This chain's CDR3 is CAISGDWREGNTGELFF. CDR3 nucleotides: TGTGCCATCAGTGGGGATTGGCGGGAGGGGAACACCGGGGAGCTGTTTTTT.

This sequence joins TRBV5-5 and TRBJ2-7; tentatively, D is TRBD1 (6 bases). This CDR3 comprises 13 residues. Germline lookup yields CDR1 SGHKS and CDR2 YYEKEE (reference sequence). V lost 5 bases and J lost 3, with 12 bases in between. The CDR3 DNA sequence: TGTGCCAGCAGGCCGGGACACTTCTACGAGCAGTACTTC. Protein: CASRPGHFYEQYF.

This clone was seen once. The V and J genes are TRBV7-2 and TRBJ2-7; D is undetermined. This CDR3 is built from 15 residues. Deletions cut 2 bases from V and 5 bases from J, with 16 bases between. Germline CDR1 is SGHTA and CDR2 is FQGNSA. The CDR3 nucleotides are TGTGCCAGCAGCTTATCTTCAGTGGGCTTCAACGAGCAGTACTTC. It translates to CASSLSSVGFNEQYF.

This clone has only one observation. CDR3 in DNA: TGTGCCATCAGTACAGGGGGCATGTGGGGAGCTTTCTTT. Amino acid sequence: CAISTGGMWGAFF. The chain combines TRBV10-3 with TRBJ1-1, with 9 positions matching TRBD1. This CDR3 has 13 amino acids. V dropped 5 bases and J dropped 10; count of bases not matched to a gene: 8. Germline V gene lookup returns CDR1 ENHRY and CDR2 SYGVKD.

This sequence joins TRBV7-9 and TRBJ1-1; TRBD1 matches at 10 bases. CDR3 length: 16 residues. CDR1 and CDR2 from the germline V gene are SEHNR and FQNEAQ (reference sequence). Unmatched junction bases numbered 12, after V lost 5 bases and J lost 6 bases. The CDR3 region is CASSPEDRGYTSEAFF. DNA for the CDR3: TGTGCCAGCAGCCCCGAGGACAGGGGGTACACTTCTGAAGCTTTCTTT.

This rearrangement joins TRBV27 to TRBJ1-1; D is unresolved. This CDR3 has 14 residues. Germline lookup yields CDR1 MNHEY and CDR2 SMNVEV (reference sequence). The V and J ends lost 5 bases and 1 base respectively, with 11 bases between them. This chain's CDR3 is CASSRSPENTEAFF. The CDR3 nucleotides read TGTGCCAGCAGTCGCAGTCCCGAGAACACTGAAGCTTTCTTT.

The chain has TRBV19 and TRBJ1-5; TRBD1 matches 8 bases. Germline V gene sequence: CDR1 LNHDA, CDR2 SQIVND (reference sequence). Trimming removed 4 bases from V and 5 bases from J; junction bases left unmatched: 4. The CDR3 is made up of 14 amino acids. CDR3 DNA sequence: TGTGCCAGTAGTACCGGACAGGGTCATCAGCCCCAGCATTTT. This sequence encodes CASSTGQGHQPQHF.

The chain combines TRBV5-8 with TRBJ2-3; 13 bases agree with TRBD2. The V and J ends lost 4 bases and 3 bases, in that order; junction bases with no gene match: 2. CDR3 length equals 15 residues. The germline V gene encodes CDR1 SGHTS and CDR2 YDEGEE. The CDR3 coding sequence is TGTGCCAGCAGCCCGGGACTAGCGGGGACAGATACGCAGTATTTT. It encodes CASSPGLAGTDTQYF.

The chain uses TRBV6-5 and TRBJ2-5; 10 bases are a match to TRBD2. Germline assignment: CDR1 MNHEY and CDR2 SVGAGI. V was pared by 10 bases and J by 5 bases, with 7 bases of the junction left unmatched. The CDR3 contains 13 residues. As DNA, the CDR3 is TGTGCCACCTCTAGCGGGGGTGAGGAGACCCAGTACTTC. Translation: CATSSGGEETQYF.

J is TRBJ2-1 and V is TRBV11-2, with 7 bases aligning to TRBD2. The CDR3 has 14 residues. Germline V CDR1 and CDR2: SGHAT, FQNNGV. V lost 3 bases and J lost 7; bases outside the gene matches: 6. CDR3 in DNA: TGTGCCAGCAGCTTTTGGACTAGATTGAATGAGCAGTTCTTC. Its translation is CASSFWTRLNEQFF. Variable domain in full (rest from reference TRBV11-2 and TRBJ2-1): EAGVAQSPRYKIIEKRQSVAFWCNPISGHATLYWYQQILGQGPKLLIQFQNNGVVDDSQLPKDRFSAERLKGVDSTLKIQPAKLEDSAVYLCASSFWTRLNEQFFGPGTRLTVL.

The chain joins TRBV2 to TRBJ2-1; 8 nucleotides agree with TRBD2. The germline CDR1 and CDR2 sequences are SNHLY and FYNNEI. This CDR3 contains 15 residues. The ends lost 6 bases at V and 0 bases at J; junction bases unmatched: 4. Written as DNA, the CDR3 is TGTGCCAGCAGGGTAGCGGGGAGCTCCTACAATGAGCAGTTCTTC. Translated, it gives CASRVAGSSYNEQFF.

This clone was detected a few times. The rearrangement links TRBV4-1 to TRBJ2-2; D perhaps matches TRBD2 (5 bases). The CDR3 spans 16 residues. Per the germline V gene, CDR1 is MGHRA and CDR2 is YSYEKL. V was clipped by 0 bases and J by 4 bases, with 12 bases between them. The CDR3 DNA reads as TGCGCCAGCAGCCAAGATTCAGCGGTCCTCACCGGGGAGCTGTTTTTT. Translated, it gives CASSQDSAVLTGELFF.

This rearrangement joins TRBV6-5 to TRBJ2-7; D is perhaps TRBD1 (6 bases). CDR1 and CDR2 (germline): MNHEY, SVGAGI. This CDR3 comprises 13 residues. The ends were cut back, 4 bases at V and 3 bases at J, with 10 bases in the middle. The CDR3: CASSWNRDYEQYF. Here the CDR3 DNA reads TGTGCCAGCAGTTGGAACAGGGACTACGAGCAGTACTTC.